Reported below is one T cell receptor (beta chain). Its specificity is unknown. This sample stems from a study of cytotoxic CD8 clonotypes in ibrutinib-treated CLL. Repertoires were generated with immunoSEQ multiplex PCR, while TCRdb's copy carries only in-frame clones and drops some. The profile covers about 45,000 clones, with over 60% appearing a single time and 20% to 25% taken by the ten largest. The CDR3 sequence is 16 residues long. From germline, CDR1 is SGHRS and CDR2 YFSETQ. V dropped 3 bases and J dropped 4; count of bases not matched to a gene: 8. Overall study findings and caveats: Clonality correlated strongly with circulating CD8+ T cells and exceeded age-matched healthy donors at baseline. Rare overall, public clonotypes shrank or held steady under therapy.

This chain links TRBV5-1 with TRBJ2-1, with TRBD2 matching 9 bases. The starting material was PBMCs, obtained after 24 months of ibrutinib treatment. The receptor's source is a human donor with chronic lymphocytic leukemia. CDR3 bases: TGCGCCAGCAGCTCACCGCCTAGCGGGACATACAATGAGCAGTTCTTC. Translating gives CASSSPPSGTYNEQFF.